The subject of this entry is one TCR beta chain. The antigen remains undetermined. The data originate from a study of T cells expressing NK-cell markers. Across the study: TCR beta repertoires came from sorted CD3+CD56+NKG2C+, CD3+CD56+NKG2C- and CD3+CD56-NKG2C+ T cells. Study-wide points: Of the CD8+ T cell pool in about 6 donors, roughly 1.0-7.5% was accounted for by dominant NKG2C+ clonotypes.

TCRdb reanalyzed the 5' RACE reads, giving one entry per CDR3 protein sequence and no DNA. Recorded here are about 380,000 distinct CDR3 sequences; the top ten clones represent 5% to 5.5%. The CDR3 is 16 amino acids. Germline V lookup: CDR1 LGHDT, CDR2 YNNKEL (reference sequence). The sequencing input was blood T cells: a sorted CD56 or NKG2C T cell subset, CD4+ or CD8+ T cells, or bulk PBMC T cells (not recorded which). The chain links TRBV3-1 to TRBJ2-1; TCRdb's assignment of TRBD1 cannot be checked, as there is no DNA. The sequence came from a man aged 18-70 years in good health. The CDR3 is CASSRERGISYNEQFF.